What follows is one T cell receptor (beta chain) and its context. What it binds is unknown. The sample is drawn from a study of CD8+ T cells in alopecia areata. The overall study: Oral tofacitinib, 5 to 10 mg twice daily, was given in an open-label trial.

Extraction and reverse transcription of RNA yielded cDNA as the sequencing template. Only in-frame clones appear in the TCRdb table, and some are missing; sequencing was by immunoSEQ multiplex PCR. The sample has 200,000 to 250,000 clones; roughly 64% are singletons. CDR1 and CDR2 (germline): MNHEY, SVGAGI. Losses at the gene ends were 4 bases for V and 0 bases for J; bases not matched to a gene: 5. This CDR3 comprises 15 residues. Indicated treatment: oral pan-JAK inhibitor, 5-10 mg twice daily. The study's findings and limits: Sequences from scalp samples also cover resident alphabeta T cells of normal skin.

The sample was CD4+ T cells sorted from blood, taken at week 4, from a patient treated with tofacitinib. This TCR came from a human donor with alopecia areata. This chain joins TRBV6-5 and TRBJ1-1, with TRBD1 matching 7 bases. This CDR3 reads CASSLGQTMNTEAFF. CDR3 DNA: TGTGCCAGCAGTTTGGGACAGACCATGAACACTGAAGCTTTCTTT.